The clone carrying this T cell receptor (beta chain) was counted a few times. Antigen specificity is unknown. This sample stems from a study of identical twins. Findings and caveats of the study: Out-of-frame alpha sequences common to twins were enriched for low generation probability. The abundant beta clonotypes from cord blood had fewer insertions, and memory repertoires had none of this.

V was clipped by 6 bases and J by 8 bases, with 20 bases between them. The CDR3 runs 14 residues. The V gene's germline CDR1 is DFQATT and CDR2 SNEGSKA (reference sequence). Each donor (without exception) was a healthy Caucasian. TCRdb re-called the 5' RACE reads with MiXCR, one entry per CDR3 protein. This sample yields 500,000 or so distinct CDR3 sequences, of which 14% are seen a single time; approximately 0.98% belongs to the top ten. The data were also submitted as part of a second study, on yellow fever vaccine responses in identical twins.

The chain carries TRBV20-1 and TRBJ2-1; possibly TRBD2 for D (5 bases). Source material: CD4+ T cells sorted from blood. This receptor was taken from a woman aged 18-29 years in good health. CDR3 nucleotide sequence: TGCAGTGCCCAACCGCCCGGGGATAAGGATGAGCAGTTCTTC. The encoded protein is CSAQPPGDKDEQFF.